This T cell receptor beta chain came from a study of PD-1 blockade in classical Hodgkin lymphoma. Study-wide background: Every 2 weeks, patients got 3 mg/kg intravenous nivolumab.

This CDR3 is built from 12 residues. Looked up from germline, CDR1 is LNHDA and CDR2 is SQIVND (reference sequence). Between the trimmed V and J ends, which lost 5 bases and 6 bases, there was a span of 11 bases. Time point given: cycle 4 day 1 (C4D1), after 5 to 7 weeks of nivolumab. Autologous stem cell transplantation was followed by relapse in every patient, and brentuximab vedotin exposure varied. Study observations and caveats: Exclusion covered patients beginning nivolumab under 1 year post-ASCT. Reports described newly diagnosed patients as having lower baseline TCR diversity than healthy donors. CD4+ TCR diversity, unlike CD8+, climbed significantly by C4D1.

Libraries were prepared by immunoSEQ multiplex PCR; TCRdb keeps only in-frame clonotypes and omits some of them. The table records some 52,000 clones, 86% of them present only once. The count of this clone is one. The target antigen is unknown. V is TRBV19 and J is TRBJ2-7, with D tentatively TRBD1 (5 bases). The sequence derives from a human donor with classical Hodgkin lymphoma. Sequenced material: peripheral blood mononuclear cells (PBMCs), taken before the fourth cycle of nivolumab. The CDR3 protein is CASSAQVGEQYF. In nucleotides, the CDR3 is TGTGCCAGTAGTGCACAGGTAGGCGAGCAGTACTTC.